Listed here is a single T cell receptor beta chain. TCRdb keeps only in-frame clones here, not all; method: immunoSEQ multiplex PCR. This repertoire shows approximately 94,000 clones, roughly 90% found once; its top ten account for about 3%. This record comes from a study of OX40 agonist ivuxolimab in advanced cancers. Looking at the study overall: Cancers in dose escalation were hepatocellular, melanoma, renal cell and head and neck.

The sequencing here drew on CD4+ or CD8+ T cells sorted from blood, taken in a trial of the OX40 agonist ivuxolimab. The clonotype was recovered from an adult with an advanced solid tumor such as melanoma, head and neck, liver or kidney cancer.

The CDR3: CASSQSGSPQFF. The CDR3 region has the DNA TGCGCCAGCAGTCAATCAGGGAGCCCTCAGTTCTTC. The V and J genes are TRBV23-1 and TRBJ2-1, with a tentative D call TRBD2 (5 bases). TRBV23-1 is sorted into the ORF group, with uncertain function. The V end was cut by 0 bases, the J end by 13 bases, with 10 bases between. The CDR3 spans 12 residues.